The 18 T cell receptor beta chains below were found in one sample sequenced in a study of T cells after posttransplantation cyclophosphamide. Data came from immunoSEQ multiplex PCR; TCRdb stores just in-frame clones and leaves some out. There are about 37,000 clones in the sample, none observed a single time. Material for sequencing was PBMCs. These receptors came from a man aged 30 to 45 in good health and a related stem cell transplant donor.

This clone was counted at least ten times. V gene TRBV2 combines with J gene TRBJ2-2; a weak D match, TRBD1 (6 bases). The V end lost 7 bases, the J end lost 0 bases, and 21 bases lay between the germline ends. Germline V lookup: CDR1 SNHLY, CDR2 FYNNEI. This CDR3 has 18 amino acids. The CDR3, as DNA: TGTGCCAGCAACTTCCCGGGACAAATTACTCCGAACACCGGGGAGCTGTTTTTT. This gives the protein CASNFPGQITPNTGELFF.

In its sample, this clone was seen many times. The genes are TRBV7-3 and TRBJ2-1, with TRBD1 matching 7 bases. The J segment lost 8 bases and the V segment lost 5 bases, leaving 12 bases of the junction unmatched. CDR3 length: 15 residues. In germline, CDR1 is SGHTA, CDR2 FQGTGA. CDR3 in DNA: TGTGCCAGCAGCCGAGGGGGACAGATGTTTGATGAGCAGTTCTTC. It encodes CASSRGGQMFDEQFF.

This clone has at least ten counts. The chain couples TRBV6-6 to TRBJ2-5; possible D gene TRBD2, 5 bases. The germline V and J ends were trimmed by 5 bases and 6 bases, with 13 bases remaining between them. Germline lookup yields CDR1 MNHNY and CDR2 SVGAGI (reference sequence). This CDR3 has 13 residues. The CDR3 here is CASSPGLGQTQYF. CDR3 in DNA: TGTGCCAGCAGTCCTGGACTGGGTCAGACCCAGTACTTC.

This clone was detected ten times or more. The rearrangement uses TRBV5-5 and TRBJ1-1; D unresolved. Trimming pared 3 bases from V and 0 bases from J, leaving 12 bases between. The length of the CDR3 is 15 residues. Germline V gives CDR1 SGHKS, CDR2 YYEKEE (reference sequence). This chain's CDR3 is CASSSFAELNTEAFF. The CDR3 DNA is TGTGCCAGCAGCTCGTTCGCAGAGTTGAACACTGAAGCTTTCTTT.

This clone was counted many times. Written as DNA, the CDR3 is TGTGCCAGTAGTATCCCTACCCTAGCGGGGGGGCAAGAGACCCAGTACTTC. Translation: CASSIPTLAGGQETQYF. The rearrangement joins TRBV19 to TRBJ2-5, with 12 bases matching TRBD2. V lost 3 bases, J lost 2 bases, and 7 bases stayed unmatched. The germline V gene has CDR1 LNHDA and CDR2 SQIVND (reference sequence). The CDR3 has 17 residues.

In its sample, this clone was seen many times. V usage is TRBV18 and J usage is TRBJ1-4, with a tentative D call TRBD1 (6 bases). Trimming cost V 2 bases and J 13 bases, with 14 bases left between them. The germline V gene has CDR1 KGHSH and CDR2 LQKENI. This CDR3 is built from 13 residues. The CDR3 loop is CASSPGTDSSLFF. For the CDR3, the DNA is TGTGCCAGCTCACCAGGAACGGACAGTTCACTGTTTTTT. The full variable domain, rest sourced from reference TRBV18 and TRBJ1-4, is NAGVMQNPRHLVRRRGQEARLRCSPMKGHSHVYWYRQLPEEGLKFMVYLQKENIIDESGMPKERFSAEFPKEGPSILRIQQVVRGDSAAYFCASSPGTDSSLFFGSGTQLSVL.

This clone showed up many times. The genes are TRBV4-1 and TRBJ1-5; perhaps TRBD1 as D (6 bases). Germline CDR1 is MGHRA and CDR2 is YSYEKL. Trimming removed 1 base at V and 0 bases at J, with 10 bases between. There are 16 residues in the CDR3. The CDR3 loop is CASSQADRISNQPQHF. DNA of the CDR3: TGCGCCAGCAGCCAAGCCGACAGGATTAGCAATCAGCCCCAGCATTTT.

This clone showed up many times. This rearrangement joins TRBV6-1 to TRBJ2-2, with D tentatively TRBD1 (5 bases). This CDR3 has 15 amino acids. The germline V gene has CDR1 MNHNS and CDR2 SASEGT. With 8 bases removed from V and 3 bases from J, the gap between germline ends came to 16 bases. CDR3 in DNA: TGTGCCAGCGGGGCTACGACATCCTACACCGGGGAGCTGTTTTTT. Its translation is CASGATTSYTGELFF.

This clone was counted at least ten times. The rearrangement joins TRBV6-1 to TRBJ1-1; 7 bases line up with TRBD1. J was trimmed by 11 bases and V by 2 bases; bases with no gene match: 5. The length of the CDR3 is 12 residues. Germline values: CDR1 MNHNS, CDR2 SASEGT. The CDR3 loop reads CASSEQGGRAFF. CDR3 nucleotide sequence: TGTGCCAGCAGTGAACAGGGGGGTAGGGCTTTCTTT.

This clone has at least ten counts. The chain employs TRBV28 and TRBJ2-3; no reliable D call. V was clipped by 5 bases and J by 3 bases, with 6 bases between them. CDR1 MDHEN and CDR2 SYDVKM come from the germline V gene. This CDR3 region has 12 residues. The CDR3 region has the DNA TGTGCCAGCAGTCAGCGAACAGATACGCAGTATTTT. It encodes CASSQRTDTQYF.

The V gene is TRBV7-2, the J gene TRBJ1-2; D gene unclear. The V end lost 3 bases, the J end lost 8 bases, and 10 bases lay between the germline ends. The CDR3 covers 12 residues. From germline, CDR1 is SGHTA and CDR2 FQGNSA. The CDR3 nucleotides read TGTGCCAGCAGCTTGGGCGTAGACGGCTACACCTTC. This gives the protein CASSLGVDGYTF.

This clone has at least ten counts. The V and J genes are TRBV11-2 and TRBJ1-6, with a tentative D call TRBD1 (6 bases). This CDR3 has 15 residues. Trimming shortened V by 5 bases and J by 9 bases, and 17 bases separated the two germline ends. Germline V gene data show CDR1 as SGHAT and CDR2 as FQNNGV. The CDR3 nucleotides are TGTGCCAGCAGCCCGAGTAGTGTCAGGGGTTCACCCCTCCACTTT. Its translation: CASSPSSVRGSPLHF.

This clone showed up many times. The chain couples TRBV6-6 to TRBJ2-7; 10 bases align to TRBD2. V was clipped by 2 bases and J by 0 bases; unmatched bases: 4. Germline assignment: CDR1 MNHNY and CDR2 SVGAGI (reference sequence). The CDR3 is made up of 16 amino acids. This CDR3 is CASSYAAGGNSYEQYF. As DNA, the CDR3 is TGTGCCAGCAGTTACGCAGCGGGGGGGAACTCCTACGAGCAGTACTTC.

This clone was found a few times. The V gene is TRBV5-4, the J gene TRBJ1-1, with 8 bases lining up with TRBD1. This CDR3 comprises 15 residues. Germline CDR1 SGHNT, CDR2 YYREEE (reference sequence). The V and J ends lost 4 bases and 4 bases, in that order; junction bases with no gene match: 9. CDR3 DNA: TGTGCCAGCAGCCCCAGGGGGCGGATCAGCACTGAAGCTTTCTTT. It translates to CASSPRGRISTEAFF.

The sample holds many counts of this clone. The chain employs TRBV4-3 and TRBJ1-2, with TRBD1 as a possible D gene (5 bases). The CDR3 spans 15 residues. Trimming took off 1 base at V and 4 bases at J, with 13 bases between the two ends. Germline assignment: CDR1 LGHNA and CDR2 YSLEER. CDR3 in DNA: TGCGCCAGCAGCCAAGGGGGCAGGGCCGGCTATGGCTACACCTTC. Encoded protein: CASSQGGRAGYGYTF.

The rearrangement links TRBV24-1 to TRBJ2-2; 8 bases agree with TRBD1. CDR1 and CDR2 from the germline V gene are KGHDR and SFDVKD. The CDR3 runs 17 residues. V trimming: 3 bases; J trimming: 4 bases; junction bases outside the gene matches: 9. This chain's CDR3 is CATSDTTETGVTGELFF. The CDR3, as DNA: TGTGCCACCAGTGATACGACAGAGACAGGGGTCACCGGGGAGCTGTTTTTT.

This clone occurred many times. The chain is built from TRBV10-3 and TRBJ2-3; 15 bases agree with TRBD2. The CDR3 extends over 16 amino acids. CDR1 is ENHRY and CDR2 is SYGVKD in the germline V gene. Losses at the gene ends were 4 bases for V and 6 bases for J; bases not matched to a gene: 5. CDR3 DNA: TGTGCCATCAGTGGGGGACTAGCGGGGGGCCAGGATACGCAGTATTTT. Protein: CAISGGLAGGQDTQYF.

This clone was seen repeatedly, ten times or more. The genes are TRBV5-1 and TRBJ1-3, with D unresolved. Trimming removed 4 bases from V and 0 bases from J, with 11 bases in between. The CDR3 is 15 residues long. CDR1 SGHRS and CDR2 YFSETQ come from the germline V gene. CDR3: CASSPLAGSGNTIYF. In DNA form, the CDR3 reads TGCGCCAGCAGCCCCCTGGCAGGCTCTGGAAACACCATATATTTT.